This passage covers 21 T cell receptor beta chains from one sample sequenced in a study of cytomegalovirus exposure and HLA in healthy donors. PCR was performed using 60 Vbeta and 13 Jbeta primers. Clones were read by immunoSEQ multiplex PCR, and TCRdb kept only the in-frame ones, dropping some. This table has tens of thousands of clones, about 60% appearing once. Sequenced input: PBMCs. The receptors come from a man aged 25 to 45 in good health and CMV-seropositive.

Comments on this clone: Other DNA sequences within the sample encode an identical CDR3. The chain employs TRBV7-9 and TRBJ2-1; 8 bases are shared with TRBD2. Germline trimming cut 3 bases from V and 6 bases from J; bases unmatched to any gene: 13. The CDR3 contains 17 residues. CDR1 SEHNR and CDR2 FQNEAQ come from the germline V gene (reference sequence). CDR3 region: CASSFHGGTSGSNEQFF. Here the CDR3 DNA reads TGTGCCAGCAGCTTCCACGGCGGGACCAGCGGGAGCAATGAGCAGTTCTTC.

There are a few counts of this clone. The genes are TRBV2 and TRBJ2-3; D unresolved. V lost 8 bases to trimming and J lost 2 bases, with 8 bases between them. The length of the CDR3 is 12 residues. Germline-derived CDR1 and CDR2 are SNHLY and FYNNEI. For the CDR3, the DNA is TGTGCCAGCGCGGCTAACACAGATACGCAGTATTTT. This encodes CASAANTDTQYF.

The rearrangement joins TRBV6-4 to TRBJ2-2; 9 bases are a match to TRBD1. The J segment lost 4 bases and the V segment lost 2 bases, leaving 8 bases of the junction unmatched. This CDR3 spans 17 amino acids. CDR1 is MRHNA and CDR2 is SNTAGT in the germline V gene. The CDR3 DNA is TGTGCCAGCAGTGACAACCGGGACAGGGTTGCCACCGGGGAGCTGTTTTTT. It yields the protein CASSDNRDRVATGELFF.

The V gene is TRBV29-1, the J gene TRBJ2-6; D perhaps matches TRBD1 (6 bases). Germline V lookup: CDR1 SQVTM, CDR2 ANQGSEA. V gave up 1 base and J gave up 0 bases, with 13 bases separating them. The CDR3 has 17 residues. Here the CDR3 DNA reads TGCAGCGTTGAAGGGGTGGGACACCGCTCTGGGGCCAACGTCCTGACTTTC. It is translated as CSVEGVGHRSGANVLTF.

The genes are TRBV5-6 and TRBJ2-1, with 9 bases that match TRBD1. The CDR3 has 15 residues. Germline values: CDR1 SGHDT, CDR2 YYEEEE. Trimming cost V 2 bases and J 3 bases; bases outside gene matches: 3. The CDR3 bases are TGTGCCAGCAGCTTTGGGACAGGGATCTACAATGAGCAGTTCTTC. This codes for CASSFGTGIYNEQFF.

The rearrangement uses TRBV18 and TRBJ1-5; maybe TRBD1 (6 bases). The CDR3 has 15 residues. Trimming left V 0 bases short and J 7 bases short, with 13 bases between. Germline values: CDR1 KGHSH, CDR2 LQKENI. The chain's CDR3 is CASSPPNRAGQPQHF. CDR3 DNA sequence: TGTGCCAGCTCACCACCCAACAGGGCTGGACAGCCCCAGCATTTT.

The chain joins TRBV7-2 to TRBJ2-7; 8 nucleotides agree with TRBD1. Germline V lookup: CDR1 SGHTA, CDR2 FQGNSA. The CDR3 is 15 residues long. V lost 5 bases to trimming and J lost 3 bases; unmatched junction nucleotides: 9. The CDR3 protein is CASSASGQADYEQYF. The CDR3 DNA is TGTGCCAGCAGCGCGTCGGGACAGGCGGACTACGAGCAGTACTTC.

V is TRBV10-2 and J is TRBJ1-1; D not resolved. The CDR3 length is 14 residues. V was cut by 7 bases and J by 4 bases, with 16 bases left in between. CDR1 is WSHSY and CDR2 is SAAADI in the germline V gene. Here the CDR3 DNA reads TGCGCCAGCACAGTTTCCGTGGGCCGCACTGAAGCTTTCTTT. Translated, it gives CASTVSVGRTEAFF.

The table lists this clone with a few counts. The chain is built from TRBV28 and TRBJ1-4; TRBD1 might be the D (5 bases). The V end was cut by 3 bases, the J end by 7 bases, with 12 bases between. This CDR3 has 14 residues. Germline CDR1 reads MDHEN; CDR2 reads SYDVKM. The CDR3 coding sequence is TGTGCCAGCAGTTTGTCGCAGGGTAGTGAAAAACTGTTTTTT. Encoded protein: CASSLSQGSEKLFF.

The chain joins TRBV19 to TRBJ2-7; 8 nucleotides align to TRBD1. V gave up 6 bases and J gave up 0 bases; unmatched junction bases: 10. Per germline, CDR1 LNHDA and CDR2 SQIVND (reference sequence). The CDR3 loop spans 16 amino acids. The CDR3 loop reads CASRETGDRLSYEQYF. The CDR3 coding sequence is TGTGCCAGTAGGGAGACAGGGGATCGCCTCTCCTACGAGCAGTACTTC.

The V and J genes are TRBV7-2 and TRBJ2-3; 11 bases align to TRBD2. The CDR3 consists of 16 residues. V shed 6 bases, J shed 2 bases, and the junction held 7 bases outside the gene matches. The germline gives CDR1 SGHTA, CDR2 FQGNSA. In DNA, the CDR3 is TGTGCCAGCAGTTCAACTAGCGGGAGTAACACAGATACGCAGTATTTT. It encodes CASSSTSGSNTDTQYF.

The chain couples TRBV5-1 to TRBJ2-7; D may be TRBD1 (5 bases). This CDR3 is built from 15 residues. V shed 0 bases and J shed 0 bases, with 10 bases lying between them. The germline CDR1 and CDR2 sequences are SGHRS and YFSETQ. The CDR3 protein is CASSLVDRYSYEQYF. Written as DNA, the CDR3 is TGCGCCAGCAGCTTGGTCGACAGATACTCCTACGAGCAGTACTTC.

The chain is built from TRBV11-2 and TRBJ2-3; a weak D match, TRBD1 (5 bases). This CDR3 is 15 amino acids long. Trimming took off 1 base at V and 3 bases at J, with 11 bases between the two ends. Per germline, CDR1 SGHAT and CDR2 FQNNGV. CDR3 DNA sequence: TGTGCCAGCAGCTTAGTAGGGGTGGGTACAGATACGCAGTATTTT. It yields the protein CASSLVGVGTDTQYF.

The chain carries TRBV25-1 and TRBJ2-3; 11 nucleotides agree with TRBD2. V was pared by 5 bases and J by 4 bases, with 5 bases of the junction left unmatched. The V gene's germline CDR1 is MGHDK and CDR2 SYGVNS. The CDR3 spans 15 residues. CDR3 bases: TGTGCCAGCAGTCATAGCGGGGGGGCGGCAGATACGCAGTATTTT. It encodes CASSHSGGAADTQYF. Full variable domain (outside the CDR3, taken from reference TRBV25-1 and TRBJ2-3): EADIYQTPRYLVIGTGKKITLECSQTMGHDKMYWYQQDPGMELHLIHYSYGVNSTEKGDLSSESTVSRIRTEHFPLTLESARPSHTSQYLCASSHSGGAADTQYFGPGTRLTVL.

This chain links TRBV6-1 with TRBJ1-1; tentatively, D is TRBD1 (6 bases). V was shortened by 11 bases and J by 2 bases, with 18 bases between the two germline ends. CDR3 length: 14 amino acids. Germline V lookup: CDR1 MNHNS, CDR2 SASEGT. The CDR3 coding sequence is TGTGCCGGAAAAAAGGGACAAATCAACACTGAAGCTTTCTTT. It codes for CAGKKGQINTEAFF.

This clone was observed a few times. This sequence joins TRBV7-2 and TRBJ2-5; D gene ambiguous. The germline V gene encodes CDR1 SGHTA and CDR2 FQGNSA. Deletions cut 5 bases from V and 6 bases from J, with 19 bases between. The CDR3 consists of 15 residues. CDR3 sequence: CASSEIVARTQTQYF. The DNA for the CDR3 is TGTGCCAGCAGCGAAATAGTGGCTAGAACCCAGACCCAGTACTTC.

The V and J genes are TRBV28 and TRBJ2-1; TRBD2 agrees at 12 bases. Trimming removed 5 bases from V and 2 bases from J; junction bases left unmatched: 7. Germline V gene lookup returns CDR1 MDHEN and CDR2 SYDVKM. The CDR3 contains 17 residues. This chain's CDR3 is CASSPLRTSGAYNEQFF. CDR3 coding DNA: TGTGCCAGCAGTCCCCTCCGGACTAGCGGGGCCTACAATGAGCAGTTCTTC.

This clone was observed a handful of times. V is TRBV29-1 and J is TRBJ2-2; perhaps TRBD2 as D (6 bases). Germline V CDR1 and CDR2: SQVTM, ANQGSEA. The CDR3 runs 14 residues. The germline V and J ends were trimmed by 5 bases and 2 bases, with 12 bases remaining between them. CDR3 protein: CSVLVGGNTGELFF. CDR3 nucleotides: TGCAGCGTTCTGGTGGGAGGAAACACCGGGGAGCTGTTTTTT.

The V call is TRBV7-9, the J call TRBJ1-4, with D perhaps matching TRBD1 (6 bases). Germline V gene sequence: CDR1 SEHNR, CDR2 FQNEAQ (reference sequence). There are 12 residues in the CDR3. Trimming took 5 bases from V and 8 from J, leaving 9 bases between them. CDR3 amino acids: CASSPGAEKLFF. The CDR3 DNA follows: TGTGCCAGCAGCCCAGGGGCAGAAAAACTGTTTTTT.

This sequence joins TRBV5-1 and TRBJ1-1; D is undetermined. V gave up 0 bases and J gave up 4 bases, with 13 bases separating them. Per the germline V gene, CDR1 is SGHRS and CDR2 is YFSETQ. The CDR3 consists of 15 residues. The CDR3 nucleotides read TGCGCCAGCAGCTTGGATGGATCCGGGAGCACTGAAGCTTTCTTT. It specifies CASSLDGSGSTEAFF.

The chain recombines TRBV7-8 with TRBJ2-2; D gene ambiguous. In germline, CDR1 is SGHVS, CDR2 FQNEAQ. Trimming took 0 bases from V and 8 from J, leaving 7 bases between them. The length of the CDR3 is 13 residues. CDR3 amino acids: CASSLAENGELFF. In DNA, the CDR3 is TGTGCCAGCAGCTTAGCGGAGAATGGGGAGCTGTTTTTT.